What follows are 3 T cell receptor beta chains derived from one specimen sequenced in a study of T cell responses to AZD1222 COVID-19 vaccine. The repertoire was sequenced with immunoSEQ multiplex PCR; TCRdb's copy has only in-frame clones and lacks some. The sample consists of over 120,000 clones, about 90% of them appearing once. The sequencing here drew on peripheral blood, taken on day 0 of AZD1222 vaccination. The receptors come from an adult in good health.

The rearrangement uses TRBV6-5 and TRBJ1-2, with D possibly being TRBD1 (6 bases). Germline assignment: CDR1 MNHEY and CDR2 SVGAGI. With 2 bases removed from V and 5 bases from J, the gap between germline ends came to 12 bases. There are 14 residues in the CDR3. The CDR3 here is CASSYPRGVYGYTF. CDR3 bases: TGTGCCAGCAGTTACCCCAGGGGCGTTTATGGCTACACCTTC.

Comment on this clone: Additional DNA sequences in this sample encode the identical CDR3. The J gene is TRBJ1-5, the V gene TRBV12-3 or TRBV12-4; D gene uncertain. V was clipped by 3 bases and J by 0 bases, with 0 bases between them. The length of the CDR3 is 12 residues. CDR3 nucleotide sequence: TGTGCCAGCAGTTTTAGCAATCAGCCCCAGCATTTT. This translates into CASSFSNQPQHF.

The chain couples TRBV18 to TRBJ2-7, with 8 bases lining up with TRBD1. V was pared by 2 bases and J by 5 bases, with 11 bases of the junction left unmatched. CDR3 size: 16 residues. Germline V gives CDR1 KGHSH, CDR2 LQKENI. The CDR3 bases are TGTGCCAGCTCACCAACGATGGACAGGGCTTCCGACGAGCAGTACTTC. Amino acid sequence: CASSPTMDRASDEQYF.